Shown below are 9 T cell receptor beta chains from a single sample sequenced in a study of T cells in narcolepsy. Assay used: immunoSEQ multiplex PCR; TCRdb lists only in-frame clones, some missing. Among some 17,000 clones listed, 55% to 75% were seen once. What was sequenced was CD45RA- memory CD8+ T cells from PBMCs. The receptors shown here come from a human donor with narcolepsy.

The chain is built from TRBV25-1 and TRBJ2-7; tentatively, D is TRBD2 (5 bases). V lost 7 bases and J 5 bases, leaving 9 bases between the germline ends. Germline V CDR1 and CDR2: MGHDK, SYGVNS. The CDR3 length is 11 residues. CDR3 protein: CASTWGDEQYF. The CDR3 bases are TGTGCCAGCACCTGGGGAGACGAGCAGTACTTC.

This chain links TRBV28 with TRBJ2-7; maybe TRBD1 (6 bases). Trimming left V 4 bases short and J 3 bases short, with 10 bases between. The CDR3 has 13 residues. From germline, CDR1 is MDHEN and CDR2 SYDVKM. CDR3 protein: CASSSTGFYEQYF. The CDR3 region has the DNA TGTGCCAGCAGTTCGACAGGTTTCTACGAGCAGTACTTC.

The rearrangement uses TRBV13 and TRBJ2-7, with D perhaps TRBD1 or TRBD2 (6 bases each). The germline V gene has CDR1 PRHDT and CDR2 FYEKMQ (reference sequence). The CDR3 totals 16 residues. Deletions cut 6 bases from V and 5 bases from J, with 23 bases between. The CDR3 bases are TGTGCCAGCAGGCCTACCGAGGGGGGATATACCCACGAGCAGTACTTC. Its protein product is CASRPTEGGYTHEQYF.

The CDR3 loop reads CASSPSDREFRGYTF. CDR3 nucleotides: TGTGCCAGCAGTCCCTCGGACAGGGAGTTTCGGGGCTACACCTTC. This chain uses TRBV27 with TRBJ1-2; 8 bases match TRBD1. This CDR3 region has 15 residues. Trimming removed 5 bases from V and 8 bases from J; junction bases left unmatched: 13. Looked up from germline, CDR1 is MNHEY and CDR2 is SMNVEV (reference sequence).

J is TRBJ2-7 and V is TRBV6-1; TRBD2 might be the D (6 bases). Germline loops: CDR1 MNHNS, CDR2 SASEGT. The CDR3 extends over 14 amino acids. V was shortened by 5 bases and J by 5 bases, with 16 bases between the two germline ends. CDR3 coding DNA: TGTGCCAGCAGTACTGGGCCGGGAGCCGACGAGCAGTACTTC. Translated: CASSTGPGADEQYF.

In the case of this clone: One end of the junction varies from germline; a read error may be responsible. The V gene is TRBV6-5, the J gene TRBJ2-2, with 8 positions matching TRBD2. Germline V CDR1 and CDR2: MNHEY, SVGAGI. The CDR3 covers 16 residues. This chain's CDR3 is CASSYQSGGLSGELSF. CDR3 DNA sequence: TGTGCCAGCAGTTACCAGTCGGGGGGGCTTAGCGGGGAGCTGTCTTTT.

V usage is TRBV6-6 and J usage is TRBJ1-2; possibly TRBD1 for D (6 bases). The V gene's germline CDR1 is MNHNY and CDR2 SVGAGI (reference sequence). Trimming removed 0 bases at V and 10 bases at J, with 12 bases between. The CDR3 loop spans 13 amino acids. The CDR3 DNA reads TGTGCCAGCAGTTACTCCCCAGGGGCCGACTACACCTTC. Amino acid sequence: CASSYSPGADYTF.

The V and J genes are TRBV6-6 and TRBJ1-1; D might be TRBD1 (6 bases). With 5 bases removed from V and 1 base from J, the gap between germline ends came to 11 bases. Germline values: CDR1 MNHNY, CDR2 SVGAGI (reference sequence). The CDR3 covers 14 residues. The CDR3 bases are TGTGCCAGCAGTCCCTCGACAGGGAACACTGAAGCTTTCTTT. This gives the protein CASSPSTGNTEAFF.

This clone has only a few counts. The CDR3 DNA follows: TGTGCCAGCAGCGACTTGACAGTCCGGAGCCCCCATGAAGCTTTCTTT. Its translation: CASSDLTVRSPHEAFF. The chain has TRBV5-6 and TRBJ1-1; maybe TRBD1 (5 bases). The CDR3 length is 16 residues. Trimming pared 4 bases from V and 7 bases from J, leaving 23 bases between. From germline, CDR1 is SGHDT and CDR2 YYEEEE.